This T cell receptor beta chain was captured in a study of blood T cell repertoires in COVID-19. The method was immunoSEQ multiplex PCR; TCRdb's version includes in-frame clones alone and lacks a portion of them. The sample includes some 150,000 clones, 70% to 90% of them seen just once. V lost 3 bases and J lost 0; bases outside the gene matches: 12. The germline V gene encodes CDR1 KGHSH and CDR2 LQKENI. The CDR3 extends over 19 amino acids. Sequencing was carried out using peripheral blood. This chain uses TRBV18 with TRBJ2-2, with 8 bases aligning to TRBD2. The TCR originated in a man aged 55 to 70 who had recovered from COVID-19. CDR3 residues: CASSPSFGGGGTNTGELFF. Written as DNA, the CDR3 is TGTGCCAGCTCACCTTCTTTTGGCGGCGGGGGGACGAACACCGGGGAGCTGTTTTTT.